Sequencing of this T cell receptor beta chain was carried out in a study of blood T cell repertoires in COVID-19. Patients of the Seattle cohort, enrolled during active infection, were followed longitudinally. In the authors' methods: Estimated nucleated cell counts came from reference gene primer amplification. Only in-frame clones appear in the TCRdb table, and some are missing; sequencing was by immunoSEQ multiplex PCR. The DNA gave D and trimming, while V, J and clone size come from that table. The repertoire holds hundreds of thousands of clones, with around nine tenths as singletons. The receptor was derived from a woman aged 25 to 45 with COVID-19, enrolled during active disease. What was sequenced was peripheral blood.

CDR3 sequence (DNA): TGTGCCAGCAGTTTATCGCAGGGTCGGACAGATACGCAGTATTTT. Translating gives CASSLSQGRTDTQYF. V and J are TRBV27 and TRBJ2-3; possible D gene TRBD1, 5 bases. V was trimmed by 0 bases and J by 3 bases, leaving 10 bases between them. The CDR3 consists of 15 residues. CDR1 and CDR2 from the germline V gene are MNHEY and SMNVEV (reference sequence).